A single sample is the source of the 27 T cell receptor beta chains below, sequenced in a study of response to subunit inactivated influenza vaccine. TCRdb re-called the RT-PCR reads through MiXCR, storing one row per CDR3 protein. Here the sample spans almost 600,000 distinct CDR3 sequences, around 15% being singletons. This specimen consisted of PBMCs from blood, obtained about 12 days after vaccination. The receptors were sampled from a man between 45 and 60 years old who received an inactivated influenza vaccine.

The V and J genes are TRBV7-2 and TRBJ1-5; D gene ambiguous. Trimming left V 3 bases short and J 5 bases short, with 8 bases between. The CDR3 has 13 amino acids. Per the germline V gene, CDR1 is SGHTA and CDR2 is FQGNSA. The CDR3 sequence: CASSLGWDQPQHF. In DNA form, the CDR3 reads TGTGCCAGCAGCTTGGGATGGGATCAGCCCCAGCATTTT.

This rearrangement joins TRBV7-8 to TRBJ2-7; the match to TRBD2 covers 12 bases. The V gene's germline CDR1 is SGHVS and CDR2 FQNEAQ. J gave up 6 bases and V 0 bases, and 3 bases lay outside the gene matches. The CDR3 is 15 residues long. CDR3 sequence (DNA): TGTGCCAGCAGCTTAGCGCGACTAGCGGGAGTCGAGCAGTACTTC. Encoded protein: CASSLARLAGVEQYF.

The genes are TRBV5-1 and TRBJ1-6; D might be TRBD1 (6 bases). The CDR3 totals 16 residues. V lost 4 bases and J 4 bases, leaving 15 bases between the germline ends. Germline CDR1 reads SGHRS; CDR2 reads YFSETQ. The DNA of the CDR3 is TGCGCCAGCAGCCTCCGGGTTACAGGGTATAATTCACCCCTCCACTTT. It is translated as CASSLRVTGYNSPLHF.

The gene calls are TRBV10-3 and TRBJ2-2; TRBD1 is a possible D gene (6 bases). Germline CDR1 ENHRY, CDR2 SYGVKD. The CDR3 contains 17 residues. V lost 2 bases to trimming and J lost 6 bases, with 19 bases between them. The CDR3 DNA is TGTGCCATCAGTGAGACACTTCAGGGGTTGATCTCCGGGGAGCTGTTTTTT. Protein product: CAISETLQGLISGELFF.

The genes are TRBV2 and TRBJ1-5; maybe TRBD1 (5 bases). With 6 bases removed from V and 9 bases from J, the gap between germline ends came to 15 bases. This CDR3 is 13 amino acids long. CDR1 and CDR2 (germline): SNHLY, FYNNEI. The DNA for the CDR3 is TGTGCCAGCAGATCAACAGTGGGGGGGCCCCAGCATTTT. This gives the protein CASRSTVGGPQHF. The full variable domain, its missing parts supplied by reference TRBV2 and TRBJ1-5, is EPEVTQTPSHQVTQMGQEVILRCVPISNHLYFYWYRQILGQKVEFLVSFYNNEISEKSEIFDDQFSVERPDGSNFTLKIRSTKLEDSAMYFCASRSTVGGPQHFGDGTRLSIL.

This clonotype was seen a few times. The rearrangement uses TRBV7-9 and TRBJ2-1, with TRBD2 matching 9 bases. The V segment lost 8 bases and the J segment 9 bases; nucleotides outside the gene matches: 11. Germline values: CDR1 SEHNR, CDR2 FQNEAQ (reference sequence). The CDR3 extends over 14 amino acids. For the CDR3, the DNA is TGTGCCAGCTTCTCGATAGCGGGAGCGGTTGAGCAGTTCTTC. Protein: CASFSIAGAVEQFF.

This clonotype was seen more than once but under ten times. The gene calls are TRBV3-1 and TRBJ2-2; no clear D gene. The germline V and J ends were trimmed by 6 bases and 3 bases, with 5 bases remaining between them. CDR1 is LGHDT and CDR2 is YNNKEL in the germline V gene (reference sequence). The CDR3 has 12 residues. CDR3 sequence reads: CASRTYTGELFF. Here the CDR3 DNA reads TGTGCCAGCAGGACGTACACCGGGGAGCTGTTTTTT.

This clonotype has more than one count but fewer than ten. V is TRBV3-1 and J is TRBJ1-2; D not certain. CDR1 and CDR2 (germline): LGHDT, YNNKEL (reference sequence). The CDR3 loop spans 16 amino acids. V was cut by 0 bases and J by 1 base, with 12 bases left in between. CDR3 in DNA: TGTGCCAGCAGCCAAGATATTCGGGTTTTTAACTATGGCTACACCTTC. Protein product: CASSQDIRVFNYGYTF.

In its sample, this clonotype was seen many times. This sequence joins TRBV15 and TRBJ2-7; D ambiguous. CDR1 and CDR2 from the germline V gene are LNHNV and YYDKDF (reference sequence). V dropped 5 bases and J dropped 0 bases, with 11 bases sitting between them. CDR3 length: 14 residues. CDR3 nucleotides: TGTGCCACCAGCTCTCATCGATCCTCCTACGAGCAGTACTTC. Translating gives CATSSHRSSYEQYF.

This clonotype turned up a few times. This chain links TRBV12-3 or TRBV12-4 with TRBJ2-3; the D is unclear. This CDR3 contains 15 residues. Trimming took 1 base from V and 2 from J, leaving 10 bases between them. The CDR3 sequence is CASSLEGSITDTQYF. CDR3 nucleotides: TGTGCCAGCAGTTTAGAGGGCAGCATCACAGATACGCAGTATTTT.

As for this clonotype: A much larger clone differs by one base, so this may be a read error. The J gene is TRBJ2-5, the V gene TRBV29-1, with a possible D match to TRBD2 (6 bases). Germline V gene data show CDR1 as SQVTM and CDR2 as ANQGSEA. The CDR3 length is 14 residues. DNA of the CDR3: TGCAGAACCAACGGAGGAGGGGTGCGGGAGACCCAGTACTTC. Protein: CRTNGGGVRETQYF.

This clonotype turned up a few times. This rearrangement joins TRBV9 to TRBJ1-6; D remains unclear. This CDR3 is 16 amino acids long. The V and J ends lost 0 bases and 8 bases respectively, with 15 bases between them. Per germline, CDR1 SGDLS and CDR2 YYNGEE. CDR3 sequence (DNA): TGTGCCAGCAGCGTAGACCCCGGAAGGGTTGATTCACCCCTCCACTTT. This sequence encodes CASSVDPGRVDSPLHF. The entire variable domain, with the rest obtained from reference TRBV9 and TRBJ1-6, is as follows: DSGVTQTPKHLITATGQRVTLRCSPRSGDLSVYWYQQSLDQGLQFLIQYYNGEERAKGNILERFSAQQFPDLHSELNLSSLELGDSALYFCASSVDPGRVDSPLHFGNGTRLTVT.

The CDR3 region has the DNA TGTGCCAGCAGCGTAGCCCAGGGGGTCACAGATACGCAGTATTTT. Protein product: CASSVAQGVTDTQYF. The genes are TRBV9 and TRBJ2-3; TRBD1 matches 7 bases. The trim removed 0 bases at V and 2 bases at J, leaving 3 bases unmatched. The germline V gene encodes CDR1 SGDLS and CDR2 YYNGEE. The CDR3 extends over 15 amino acids.

The gene calls are TRBV27 and TRBJ2-5, with D maybe TRBD1 (6 bases). Germline-derived CDR1 and CDR2 are MNHEY and SMNVEV (reference sequence). The CDR3 spans 15 residues. V gave up 2 bases and J gave up 5 bases, with 15 bases separating them. This CDR3 is CASSLTLAGVETQYF. The CDR3, as DNA: TGTGCCAGCAGTTTAACCCTCGCAGGGGTCGAGACCCAGTACTTC.

This clonotype was seen a few times. As DNA, the CDR3 is TGTGCCAGCAGTAGAATGACAGGGACTGCGTTCTTC. It translates to CASSRMTGTAFF. The chain links TRBV28 to TRBJ2-1, with D possibly being TRBD1 (7 bases). This CDR3 is built from 12 residues. V gave up 5 bases and J gave up 15 bases, with 17 bases separating them. CDR1 and CDR2 (germline): MDHEN, SYDVKM.

This clonotype was seen a handful of times. The V and J genes are TRBV5-4 and TRBJ2-5; the match to TRBD2 covers 7 bases. V gave up 0 bases and J gave up 7 bases; unmatched junction bases: 6. CDR3 length: 14 residues. Germline V CDR1 and CDR2: SGHNT, YYREEE (reference sequence). The CDR3 reads CASSLALSGGTQYF. The CDR3 nucleotides read TGTGCCAGCAGCTTGGCCTTGTCGGGGGGGACCCAGTACTTC. Drawing the rest from reference TRBV5-4 and TRBJ2-5, the complete variable domain is ETGVTQSPTHLIKTRGQQVTLRCSSQSGHNTVSWYQQALGQGPQFIFQYYREEENGRGNFPPRFSGLQFPNYSSELNVNALELDDSALYLCASSLALSGGTQYFGPGTRLLVL.

This clonotype showed up many times. The genes are TRBV12-3 or TRBV12-4 and TRBJ2-3; D call uncertain. This CDR3 contains 14 residues. V gave up 6 bases and J gave up 3 bases, with 13 bases separating them. The CDR3 DNA reads as TGTGCCAGCAGCGACTCCTTTCGGACAGATACGCAGTATTTT. Its protein product is CASSDSFRTDTQYF.

Only a few counts were recorded for this clonotype. The chain links TRBV10-3 to TRBJ2-3, with D possibly being TRBD2 (5 bases). Germline V CDR1 and CDR2: ENHRY, SYGVKD. V was trimmed by 7 bases and J by 9 bases, leaving 17 bases between them. This CDR3 is 13 amino acids long. CDR3 region: CAIKREIVGTQYF. The DNA of the CDR3 is TGTGCCATCAAAAGGGAGATCGTAGGCACGCAGTATTTT.

This clonotype was seen repeatedly, ten times or more. This chain joins TRBV29-1 and TRBJ2-7; 8 bases agree with TRBD1. The CDR3 spans 12 residues. Germline loops: CDR1 SQVTM, CDR2 ANQGSEA. V shed 6 bases and J 1 base; nucleotides not matched to a gene: 2. CDR3 in DNA: TGCAGCGTGGGGACAGGATCCTACGAGCAGTACTTC. Protein sequence: CSVGTGSYEQYF.

The chain links TRBV6-2 or TRBV6-3 to TRBJ2-5; no clear D. V gave up 5 bases and J gave up 7 bases, with 11 bases separating them. Looked up from germline, CDR1 is MNHEY and CDR2 is SVGEGT. The CDR3 is made up of 12 amino acids. DNA for the CDR3: TGTGCCAGCAGTGTTCTACGAGGGACCCAGTACTTC. It yields the protein CASSVLRGTQYF.

This clonotype turned up a few times. The gene calls are TRBV12-3 or TRBV12-4 and TRBJ2-7; TRBD2 might be the D (5 bases). Between the trimmed V and J ends, which lost 0 bases and 6 bases, there was a span of 15 bases. The CDR3 totals 15 residues. The CDR3 coding sequence is TGTGCCAGCAGTTTAGCGCTTGGACTCTTCGGCGAGCAGTACTTC. It encodes CASSLALGLFGEQYF.

Ten or more counts support this clonotype. The chain couples TRBV20-1 to TRBJ2-1; D gene uncertain. The CDR3 consists of 11 residues. The germline V and J ends were trimmed by 6 bases and 7 bases, with 10 bases remaining between them. Germline CDR1 reads DFQATT; CDR2 reads SNEGSKA (reference sequence). DNA for the CDR3: TGCAGTGCCCGAGGACCTAATGAGCAGTTCTTC. Encoded protein: CSARGPNEQFF.

The V gene is TRBV12-3 or TRBV12-4, the J gene TRBJ2-3; possible D gene TRBD2, 5 bases. This CDR3 has 12 residues. Trimming stripped 6 bases from V and 5 bases from J, with 9 bases between. For the CDR3, the DNA is TGTGCCAGCAGGCCTAGCCTAGATACGCAGTATTTT. It encodes CASRPSLDTQYF.

In its sample, this clonotype was seen many times. V is TRBV29-1 and J is TRBJ2-6; D call uncertain. Germline V CDR1 and CDR2: SQVTM, ANQGSEA. Deletions cut 3 bases from V and 4 bases from J, with 7 bases between. The CDR3 extends over 13 amino acids. The chain's CDR3 is CSVEHAGANVLTF. In DNA, the CDR3 is TGCAGCGTTGAGCACGCCGGGGCCAACGTCCTGACTTTC.

The table lists this clonotype with a few counts. The J gene is TRBJ2-7, the V gene TRBV18, with TRBD1 as a possible D gene (6 bases). Trimming left V 2 bases short and J 3 bases short, with 11 bases between. This CDR3 is 14 amino acids long. Germline values: CDR1 KGHSH, CDR2 LQKENI. CDR3 bases: TGTGCCAGCTCACCAGTGGACAGCAGCTACGAGCAGTACTTC. This gives the protein CASSPVDSSYEQYF.

The chain joins TRBV6-2 or TRBV6-3 to TRBJ1-2; 10 bases are shared with TRBD1. The germline V gene has CDR1 MNHEY and CDR2 SVGEGT. Losses at the gene ends were 6 bases for V and 12 bases for J; bases not matched to a gene: 10. The CDR3 totals 13 residues. CDR3 residues: CASSRDRGPYHTF. For the CDR3, the DNA is TGTGCCAGCAGCCGGGACAGGGGCCCTTATCACACCTTC.

The rearrangement links TRBV28 to TRBJ2-1, with 7 bases fitting TRBD1. The V and J ends lost 6 bases and 0 bases, in that order; junction bases with no gene match: 2. The V gene's germline CDR1 is MDHEN and CDR2 SYDVKM. This CDR3 is 14 amino acids long. CDR3: CASRRTGSYNEQFF. The CDR3 region has the DNA TGTGCCAGCAGGCGGACAGGCTCCTACAATGAGCAGTTCTTC.